The 26 T cell receptor beta chains below were found in one sample sequenced in a study of blood T cell repertoires in COVID-19. The method was immunoSEQ multiplex PCR; TCRdb's version includes in-frame clones alone and lacks a portion of them. The table lists approximately 210,000 clones, about 91% of them singletons, with approximately 1.2% in the top ten. The sequenced sample was peripheral blood. All receptors derive from a man in his thirties or forties with acute or convalescent COVID-19.

The rearrangement joins TRBV29-1 to TRBJ1-1; 7 bases agree with TRBD1. The CDR3 has 14 amino acids. J was trimmed by 1 base and V by 6 bases; bases with no gene match: 8. Germline V CDR1 and CDR2: SQVTM, ANQGSEA. The CDR3 is CSVLQGPANTEAFF. The CDR3 bases are TGCAGCGTCTTACAGGGGCCCGCGAACACTGAAGCTTTCTTT.

The chain links TRBV5-1 to TRBJ2-7, with TRBD1 identical over 9 bases. V shed 4 bases, J shed 6 bases, and the junction held 11 bases outside the gene matches. The CDR3 runs 15 residues. Germline V CDR1 and CDR2: SGHRS, YFSETQ. CDR3 protein: CASSPRRTGVSEQYF. The DNA for the CDR3 is TGCGCCAGCAGCCCCCGCCGGACAGGGGTAAGCGAGCAGTACTTC.

This rearrangement joins TRBV18 to TRBJ1-2; 7 positions agree with TRBD1. This CDR3 has 15 residues. V dropped 3 bases and J dropped 8; count of bases not matched to a gene: 12. Germline loops: CDR1 KGHSH, CDR2 LQKENI. CDR3: CASSPTRDSFFGYTF. The CDR3 nucleotides read TGTGCCAGCTCACCTACCCGGGACAGTTTCTTCGGCTACACCTTC.

The chain is built from TRBV18 and TRBJ2-7; TRBD1 matches 8 bases. In germline, CDR1 is KGHSH, CDR2 LQKENI. This CDR3 has 15 amino acids. With V trimmed by 3 bases and J by 7 bases, 11 bases remained unmatched. CDR3 in amino acids: CASSPSGQGVREQYF. The DNA for the CDR3 is TGTGCCAGCTCACCCTCCGGACAGGGCGTTCGAGAGCAGTACTTC.

This clone was recorded only once. The chain carries TRBV6-5 and TRBJ1-5; 9 bases line up with TRBD1. Trimming removed 6 bases from V and 6 bases from J; junction bases left unmatched: 9. Germline CDR1 is MNHEY and CDR2 is SVGAGI. This CDR3 spans 15 amino acids. CDR3 in amino acids: CASSPGTGLIQPQHF. CDR3 in DNA: TGTGCCAGCAGCCCCGGGACAGGGTTAATTCAGCCCCAGCATTTT.

This clone has just one count. The genes are TRBV5-1 and TRBJ2-7, with a weak D call TRBD1 (5 bases). Germline V gene lookup returns CDR1 SGHRS and CDR2 YFSETQ. V was clipped by 0 bases and J by 0 bases, with 13 bases between them. The CDR3 consists of 16 residues. The CDR3 is CASSLALGDSSYEQYF. The CDR3 coding sequence is TGCGCCAGCAGCTTGGCCCTCGGCGACAGCTCCTACGAGCAGTACTTC.

This clone was observed a handful of times. V and J are TRBV9 and TRBJ1-3; D unclear. Germline lookup yields CDR1 SGDLS and CDR2 YYNGEE. The V and J ends lost 0 bases and 0 bases respectively, with 7 bases between them. The CDR3 is 15 amino acids. The chain's CDR3 is CASSVAAVSGNTIYF. Written as DNA, the CDR3 is TGTGCCAGCAGCGTAGCAGCGGTCTCTGGAAACACCATATATTTT.

This clone was observed a handful of times. The genes are TRBV28 and TRBJ1-2; 7 bases map to TRBD1. CDR1 and CDR2 (germline): MDHEN, SYDVKM. With 6 bases clipped from V and 2 bases from J, the junction kept 0 bases outside the gene matches. The CDR3 spans 12 residues. CDR3 amino acids: CASRGQNYGYTF. In nucleotides, the CDR3 is TGTGCCAGCAGGGGACAGAACTATGGCTACACCTTC.

This clone was seen only a few times. V is TRBV4-1 and J is TRBJ2-7; 10 nucleotides line up with TRBD2. Germline lookup yields CDR1 MGHRA and CDR2 YSYEKL. This CDR3 has 17 residues. J was trimmed by 1 base and V by 4 bases; bases with no gene match: 10. In DNA, the CDR3 is TGCGCCAGCAGCCTCGACTATTTAGCGGGGGGATCCTACGAGCAGTACTTC. Translation: CASSLDYLAGGSYEQYF.

The V gene is TRBV29-1, the J gene TRBJ1-5; D remains ambiguous. The germline V and J ends were trimmed by 1 base and 5 bases, with 12 bases remaining between them. Germline assignment: CDR1 SQVTM and CDR2 ANQGSEA. CDR3 length: 14 amino acids. The CDR3, as DNA: TGCAGCGTTGAAGGAGGGCAAGAGGATCAGCCCCAGCATTTT. It specifies CSVEGGQEDQPQHF.

This chain connects TRBV2 to TRBJ1-5, with D possibly matching TRBD1 (6 bases). Germline V gives CDR1 SNHLY, CDR2 FYNNEI. The length of the CDR3 is 16 residues. Between the trimmed V and J ends, which lost 4 bases and 4 bases, there was a span of 17 bases. The CDR3, as DNA: TGTGCCAGCAGTGCAAGACGGGACAACTGGAATCAGCCCCAGCATTTT. It specifies CASSARRDNWNQPQHF.

This sequence joins TRBV6-5 and TRBJ1-3; 8 bases fit TRBD1. The V and J ends lost 6 bases and 6 bases, in that order; junction bases with no gene match: 7. Germline V CDR1 and CDR2: MNHEY, SVGAGI. The CDR3 has 14 residues. The chain's CDR3 is CASRIGTGLNTIYF. DNA for the CDR3: TGTGCCAGCAGGATCGGGACAGGCTTAAACACCATATATTTT.

The chain is built from TRBV4-1 and TRBJ2-7; D might be TRBD1 (6 bases). Trimming shortened V by 4 bases and J by 2 bases, and 15 bases separated the two germline ends. Germline CDR1 reads MGHRA; CDR2 reads YSYEKL. The CDR3 has 15 residues. CDR3 DNA sequence: TGCGCCAGCAGCCCACTCACAGGGAACCCCTACGAGCAGTACTTC. Its translation is CASSPLTGNPYEQYF.

The chain carries TRBV29-1 and TRBJ1-2, with 8 bases fitting TRBD1. The trim removed 6 bases at V and 6 bases at J, leaving 6 bases unmatched. The CDR3 contains 12 residues. CDR1 is SQVTM, CDR2 ANQGSEA, per germline. The CDR3 is CSVATGDHGYTF. The CDR3 nucleotides read TGCAGCGTCGCGACAGGGGATCATGGCTACACCTTC.

The rearrangement links TRBV28 to TRBJ1-1; D remains unclear. The CDR3 runs 14 residues. Germline assignment: CDR1 MDHEN and CDR2 SYDVKM. V lost 2 bases and J 4 bases, leaving 11 bases between the germline ends. The CDR3 region has the DNA TGTGCCAGCAGTTTACGGGGTGGCATCACTGAAGCTTTCTTT. Amino acids: CASSLRGGITEAFF.

The genes are TRBV5-1 and TRBJ1-2, with TRBD1 matching over 8 bases. The junction had 8 bases not matched to a gene; V was cut back by 0 bases and J by 7 bases. This CDR3 has 15 residues. Germline CDR1 is SGHRS and CDR2 is YFSETQ. CDR3 bases: TGCGCCAGCAGCTTGGCATGGGGACAGGTCGGTGGCTACACCTTC. Its translation is CASSLAWGQVGGYTF.

V and J are TRBV20-1 and TRBJ2-3; the match to TRBD2 covers 12 bases. J was trimmed by 3 bases and V by 5 bases; bases with no gene match: 12. The germline CDR1 and CDR2 sequences are DFQATT and SNEGSKA (reference sequence). This CDR3 has 17 residues. CDR3 residues: CSAGDRILAGGTDTQYF. CDR3 nucleotides: TGCAGTGCTGGTGATCGGATCCTAGCGGGGGGGACAGATACGCAGTATTTT.

The rearrangement uses TRBV5-5 and TRBJ2-1; TRBD2 matches at 8 bases. Germline V gene data show CDR1 as SGHKS and CDR2 as YYEKEE (reference sequence). Trimming removed 2 bases from V and 4 bases from J; junction bases left unmatched: 8. The CDR3 consists of 16 residues. CDR3 residues: CASSFESGSSYNEQFF. In DNA, the CDR3 is TGTGCCAGCAGCTTCGAGAGCGGGAGTTCTTACAATGAGCAGTTCTTC. The full variable domain, completed using reference TRBV5-5 and TRBJ2-1, is DAGVTQSPTHLIKTRGQQVTLRCSPISGHKSVSWYQQVLGQGPQFIFQYYEKEERGRGNFPDRFSARQFPNYSSELNVNALLLGDSALYLCASSFESGSSYNEQFFGPGTRLTVL.

The V and J genes are TRBV19 and TRBJ1-5; 11 bases map to TRBD1. Germline CDR1 reads LNHDA; CDR2 reads SQIVND (reference sequence). Germline trimming cut 7 bases from V and 7 bases from J; bases unmatched to any gene: 15. The CDR3 loop spans 17 amino acids. CDR3 sequence reads: CASTQGQGVLGRQPQHF. The CDR3 coding sequence is TGTGCCAGTACCCAGGGACAGGGGGTATTAGGGCGACAGCCCCAGCATTTT.

This clone was counted once. The rearrangement joins TRBV9 to TRBJ2-1, with D unclear. This CDR3 contains 15 residues. Germline V CDR1 and CDR2: SGDLS, YYNGEE. The germline V and J ends were trimmed by 4 bases and 5 bases, with 16 bases remaining between them. CDR3: CASSRAPIENNEQFF. For the CDR3, the DNA is TGTGCCAGCAGCCGTGCTCCTATCGAGAACAATGAGCAGTTCTTC.

The chain has TRBV4-1 and TRBJ2-7, with 7 bases fitting TRBD1. V was pared by 4 bases and J by 5 bases, with 23 bases of the junction left unmatched. The CDR3 extends over 19 amino acids. Germline assignment: CDR1 MGHRA and CDR2 YSYEKL. The CDR3 DNA sequence: TGCGCCAGCAGCCCCAGGCCCTTCCGCACCGGGACAGAAGGCGACGAGCAGTACTTC. Residues: CASSPRPFRTGTEGDEQYF.

The chain couples TRBV3-1 (or the pseudogene TRBV3-2) to TRBJ2-7; 10 bases fit TRBD2. Germline V gene lookup returns CDR1 LGHDT and CDR2 YNNKEL (reference sequence). The CDR3 spans 15 residues. Trimming took 3 bases from V and 2 from J; bases not matched to a gene: 4. The CDR3 region is CASSHRTSGPYEQYF. The CDR3 DNA reads TGTGCCAGCAGCCATCGGACTAGCGGACCCTACGAGCAGTACTTC.

The rearrangement links TRBV3-1 (or the pseudogene TRBV3-2) to TRBJ2-1; possibly TRBD2 for D (5 bases). Germline loops: CDR1 LGHDT, CDR2 YNNKEL (reference sequence). V was cut by 4 bases and J by 10 bases, with 14 bases left in between. The CDR3 spans 13 residues. The CDR3 nucleotides are TGTGCCAGCAGCCTTGGCGGGTTCGGAGAGCAGTTCTTC. Translated, it gives CASSLGGFGEQFF.

This CDR3 is CASSVDPGANVLTF. The CDR3, as DNA: TGTGCCAGCAGCGTAGATCCGGGGGCCAACGTCCTGACTTTC. This chain links TRBV3-1 (or the pseudogene TRBV3-2) with TRBJ2-6; D is unclear. V gave up 5 bases and J gave up 4 bases, with 9 bases separating them. Germline values: CDR1 LGHDT, CDR2 YNNKEL (reference sequence). There are 14 residues in the CDR3.

V gene TRBV28 combines with J gene TRBJ1-2; D remains ambiguous. Trimming shortened V by 6 bases and J by 8 bases, and 10 bases separated the two germline ends. This CDR3 comprises 11 residues. Germline loops: CDR1 MDHEN, CDR2 SYDVKM. As DNA, the CDR3 is TGTGCCAGCAGCGGGAGGGTCGGCTACACCTTC. Protein: CASSGRVGYTF.

This sequence joins TRBV20-1 and TRBJ2-1, with TRBD2 matching over 12 bases. CDR3 length equals 17 residues. V trimming: 3 bases; J trimming: 4 bases; junction bases outside the gene matches: 10. CDR1 and CDR2 from the germline V gene are DFQATT and SNEGSKA (reference sequence). The CDR3 protein is CSASLLAGGRMYNEQFF. CDR3 coding DNA: TGCAGTGCTAGTCTGCTAGCGGGGGGGCGAATGTACAATGAGCAGTTCTTC.